The 18 T cell receptor beta chains below come from one sample, sequenced in a study. TCRdb reanalysed the 5' RACE reads using MiXCR and keeps one entry per CDR3 protein. The data hold 8,000 to 10,000 distinct CDR3 sequences, with over 25% observed a single time. The sample comprised naive CD4+ T cells sorted from a lymph node. Subset in this sample: naive CD4+ T cells, CD4+CD45RA+CD25-. Source of these receptors: a female donor with breast cancer.

This clonotype was seen repeatedly, ten times or more. V and J are TRBV6-1 and TRBJ2-2; no clear D. V was trimmed by 4 bases and J by 7 bases, leaving 16 bases between them. The CDR3 is made up of 15 amino acids. Germline CDR1 and CDR2: MNHNS and SASEGT. CDR3 coding DNA: TGTGCCAGCAGTGCCCAGACTCTAACGGACGGGGAGCTGTTTTTT. Its protein product is CASSAQTLTDGELFF.

This clonotype was seen at least ten times. V usage is TRBV7-8 and J usage is TRBJ1-5, with 8 bases fitting TRBD1. V shed 3 bases and J 6 bases; nucleotides not matched to a gene: 7. This CDR3 comprises 15 residues. Germline lookup yields CDR1 SGHVS and CDR2 FQNEAQ. CDR3 sequence: CASSFGQGSLQPQHF. CDR3 sequence (DNA): TGTGCCAGCAGCTTCGGACAGGGAAGTCTTCAGCCCCAGCATTTT.

Comments on this clonotype: A much larger clone differs from this one at a single base, so this may be a read error. The chain uses TRBV3-1 and TRBJ1-5; unclear D gene. Germline CDR1 reads LGHDT; CDR2 reads YNNKEL (reference sequence). This CDR3 is built from 14 residues. Trimming left V 4 bases short and J 6 bases short, with 13 bases between. The CDR3 region has the DNA TGTGCCAGCAGCCGAGATTTCGGGGTTCAGCCCCAGCATTTT. It encodes CASSRDFGVQPQHF.

The sample holds a few counts of this clonotype. A much larger clone is a single base away; this may be a read error. This sequence joins TRBV24-1 and TRBJ2-1; D possibly corresponds to TRBD1 (5 bases). Germline values: CDR1 KGHDR, CDR2 SFDVKD. V lost 3 bases and J 3 bases, leaving 11 bases between the germline ends. The CDR3 sequence is 15 residues long. The CDR3 DNA sequence: TGTGCCACCAGTGATAAATGGACAAGCTACAATGAGCAGTTCTTC. Its translation is CATSDKWTSYNEQFF.

This clonotype has only a few counts. The CDR3 carries no conserved terminal phenylalanine or tryptophan, so it likely arises from a read error. This sequence joins TRBV7-2 and TRBJ2-3, with 7 bases aligning to TRBD2. From germline, CDR1 is SGHTA and CDR2 FQGNSA. The CDR3 consists of 15 residues. V shed 0 bases and J 3 bases; nucleotides not matched to a gene: 3. In DNA, the CDR3 is TGTGCCAGCAGCTTAGCACTAGCGCTGACAGATACGCAGTATCTT. This sequence encodes CASSLALALTDTQYL.

This clonotype was found many times. The rearrangement uses TRBV5-4 and TRBJ2-1, with TRBD2 matching over 9 bases. With 4 bases clipped from V and 0 bases from J, the junction kept 5 bases outside the gene matches. Germline V gene data show CDR1 as SGHNT and CDR2 as YYREEE (reference sequence). The CDR3 has 16 residues. The CDR3 here is CASSPGTSISYNEQFF. The CDR3 DNA reads as TGTGCCAGCAGCCCCGGGACTAGCATCTCCTACAATGAGCAGTTCTTC. The full variable domain, with the rest looked up from reference TRBV5-4 and TRBJ2-1, is ETGVTQSPTHLIKTRGQQVTLRCSSQSGHNTVSWYQQALGQGPQFIFQYYREEENGRGNFPPRFSGLQFPNYSSELNVNALELDDSALYLCASSPGTSISYNEQFFGPGTRLTVL.

This clonotype has ten or more counts. V and J are TRBV11-3 and TRBJ2-1; TRBD2 matches 15 bases. Germline-derived CDR1 and CDR2 are SGHNT and YENEEA. The CDR3 consists of 18 residues. Germline trimming cut 4 bases from V and 5 bases from J; bases unmatched to any gene: 9. CDR3 in amino acids: CASSSGGLAGGFDNEQFF. The CDR3 DNA reads as TGTGCCAGCAGCTCCGGGGGACTAGCGGGAGGATTCGACAATGAGCAGTTCTTC. The full variable domain, with the rest looked up from reference TRBV11-3 and TRBJ2-1, is EAGVVQSPRYKIIEKKQPVAFWCNPISGHNTLYWYLQNLGQGPELLIRYENEEAVDDSQLPKDRFSAERLKGVDSTLKIQPAELGDSAVYLCASSSGGLAGGFDNEQFFGPGTRLTVL.

A word on this clonotype: Since no conserved phenylalanine or tryptophan closes the CDR3, a read error is the likely cause. The DNA is omitted, as the CDR3 cannot be located on it reliably, and the CDR3 follows TCRdb's listing. The chain is built from TRBV20-1 and TRBJ2-7; TRBD1, the D gene given by the table, was not confirmed from the DNA. 13 amino acids form the CDR3, both terminal residues included. Germline V gene lookup returns CDR1 DFQATT and CDR2 SNEGSKA (reference sequence). The CDR3 spells CSARAQGPYEQCI.

In its sample, this clonotype ranks as medium-sized. The junction differs from germline at one of its ends, possibly a read error. CDR3 amino acids: CASSFRLAGAQNIQYF. In DNA, the CDR3 is TGTGCCAGCAGCTTTCGACTAGCGGGAGCCCAAAACATTCAGTACTTC. The chain carries TRBV7-2 and TRBJ2-4; 12 positions agree with TRBD2. Germline V lookup: CDR1 SGHTA, CDR2 FQGNSA. The CDR3 spans 16 residues.

At least ten counts were recorded for this clonotype. The chain has TRBV7-7 and TRBJ2-5, with 8 positions matching TRBD1. Germline V lookup: CDR1 SSHAT, CDR2 FNYEAQ (reference sequence). V was clipped by 5 bases and J by 1 base; unmatched bases: 6. This CDR3 contains 15 residues. The CDR3 DNA is TGTGCCAGCAGCCGGCAGGGGGCCCTCCAAGAGACCCAGTACTTC. Translation gives CASSRQGALQETQYF.

The V call is TRBV6-6, the J call TRBJ1-5, with D perhaps TRBD1 (6 bases). CDR1 and CDR2 (germline): MNHNY, SVGAGI (reference sequence). The CDR3 contains 16 residues. V was pared by 0 bases and J by 3 bases, with 12 bases between. The CDR3 protein is CASSYSGGRNNQPQHF. The CDR3 region has the DNA TGTGCCAGCAGTTACTCGGGGGGGCGCAACAATCAGCCCCAGCATTTT.

By its share, this clonotype is medium-sized (0.01 to 0.1%). The CDR3 protein is CASSEVRGAFF. The CDR3 region has the DNA TGTGCCAGCAGTGAAGTACGGGGAGCTTTCTTT. V and J are TRBV6-1 and TRBJ1-1; no clear D. The germline gives CDR1 MNHNS, CDR2 SASEGT. The V gene lost 1 base and the J gene lost 10 bases, with 7 bases spanning the gap. The CDR3 covers 11 residues.

By proportion, this clonotype is medium-sized. V usage is TRBV4-1 and J usage is TRBJ1-2, with D uncertain. The CDR3 spans 15 residues. Trimming shortened V by 5 bases and J by 2 bases, and 15 bases separated the two germline ends. Germline lookup yields CDR1 MGHRA and CDR2 YSYEKL. The CDR3 nucleotides are TGCGCCAGCAGCTCTCCCGGCTCGGTCAACTATGGCTACACCTTC. Its translation: CASSSPGSVNYGYTF.

The chain combines TRBV12-3 or TRBV12-4 with TRBJ2-5, with D possibly TRBD2 on 5 matching bases. Between the trimmed V and J ends, which lost 4 bases and 5 bases, there was a span of 8 bases. This CDR3 spans 12 amino acids. The CDR3 region has the DNA TGTGCCAGCAGTTCGAGAGGGGAGACCCAGTACTTC. Amino acids: CASSSRGETQYF.

The table lists this clonotype with many counts. The chain combines TRBV3-1 with TRBJ2-5, with D perhaps matching TRBD1 (6 bases). CDR3 length equals 13 residues. CDR1 LGHDT and CDR2 YNNKEL come from the germline V gene (reference sequence). The ends were cut back, 5 bases at V and 3 bases at J, with 10 bases in the middle. CDR3 DNA sequence: TGTGCCAGCAGCAGGACAGCCGAAGAGACCCAGTACTTC. It yields the protein CASSRTAEETQYF.

By share of the sample, this clonotype is medium-sized. The J gene is TRBJ2-7, the V gene TRBV3-1; D is ambiguous. From germline, CDR1 is LGHDT and CDR2 YNNKEL (reference sequence). The germline V and J ends were trimmed by 2 bases and 3 bases, with 2 bases remaining between them. The CDR3 extends over 11 amino acids. CDR3 amino acids: CASSQLYEQYF. The CDR3 DNA follows: TGTGCCAGCAGCCAACTCTACGAGCAGTACTTC.

In its sample, this clonotype was seen many times. The gene calls are TRBV12-3 or TRBV12-4 and TRBJ2-1; maybe TRBD1 (6 bases). The germline V and J ends were trimmed by 6 bases and 2 bases, with 14 bases remaining between them. CDR3 length: 15 amino acids. The DNA for the CDR3 is TGTGCCAGCAGCTGGGTGGGGACAACCTACAATGAGCAGTTCTTC. Translation gives CASSWVGTTYNEQFF.

This clonotype is labeled medium-sized. The chain has TRBV15 and TRBJ2-3; no clear D. The CDR3 extends over 14 amino acids. The V end was cut by 1 base, the J end by 8 bases, with 13 bases between. The germline gives CDR1 LNHNV, CDR2 YYDKDF (reference sequence). CDR3 nucleotides: TGTGCCACCAGCAGAGCAAGTTACGGCGGTACGCAGTATTTT. This gives the protein CATSRASYGGTQYF.